A single sample gave rise to the 21 T cell receptor beta chains below, sequenced in a study of shared clonotypes between healthy human individuals (dated by TCRdb to 2018 to 2020). Libraries were constructed by the immunoSEQ multiplex PCR assay. TCRdb carries this immuneACCESS record with in-frame sequences only. Its versions omit some clonotypes, under half of them owing to an unresolved V gene in the studies checked, with the rest unexplained. In all, the sample holds fewer than 1.8 million clones, and about 98.5% of those were seen once. Clones ranked in the top ten supply over 0.3% of the sample. The source material was naive CD4+ T cells sorted from blood. This specimen's cell subset or site label, interpreted: CD45RA+ positively selected. The receptors shown here come from a man aged 25 to 40 in good health.

The chain uses TRBV6-1 and TRBJ2-1; D unclear. V was shortened by 2 bases and J by 4 bases, with 3 bases between the two germline ends. This CDR3 has 12 residues. Germline assignment: CDR1 MNHNS and CDR2 SASEGT. DNA of the CDR3: TGTGCCAGCAGTGAATGGTACAATGAGCAGTTCTTC. Protein: CASSEWYNEQFF.

This chain links TRBV27 with TRBJ2-1; 9 bases align to TRBD2. This CDR3 contains 16 residues. The germline CDR1 and CDR2 sequences are MNHEY and SMNVEV (reference sequence). Trimming took 4 bases from V and 6 from J; bases not matched to a gene: 10. The CDR3 nucleotides are TGTGCCAGCAGTTCCCCTTTGCGGGAGGGGGGCAATGAGCAGTTCTTC. Encoded protein: CASSSPLREGGNEQFF.

The J gene is TRBJ1-2, the V gene TRBV14; D remains ambiguous. The CDR3 loop spans 12 amino acids. Per the germline V gene, CDR1 is SGHDN and CDR2 is FVKESK. V shed 0 bases and J shed 8 bases, with 7 bases lying between them. CDR3 in amino acids: CASSQDGRGYTF. The CDR3 coding sequence is TGTGCCAGCAGCCAAGATGGAAGGGGCTACACCTTC. Filled out from reference TRBV14 and TRBJ1-2, the complete variable domain reads EAGVTQFPSHSVIEKGQTVTLRCDPISGHDNLYWYRRVMGKEIKFLLHFVKESKQDESGMPNNRFLAERTGGTYSTLKVQPAELEDSGVYFCASSQDGRGYTFGSGTRLTVV.

The chain couples TRBV27 to TRBJ1-1, with D maybe TRBD1 (5 bases). The germline V gene encodes CDR1 MNHEY and CDR2 SMNVEV (reference sequence). This CDR3 spans 13 amino acids. Trimming took 3 bases from V and 5 from J, leaving 10 bases between them. DNA of the CDR3: TGTGCCAGCAGTTTCCAGGGCCGGACTGAAGCTTTCTTT. Protein product: CASSFQGRTEAFF.

This clone showed up just once. This rearrangement joins TRBV5-1 to TRBJ2-1; 14 positions match TRBD2. Germline loops: CDR1 SGHRS, CDR2 YFSETQ. CDR3 length: 15 residues. Trimming took 5 bases from V and 8 from J; bases not matched to a gene: 6. The CDR3 protein is CASRRGLAGVYEQFF. The CDR3 region has the DNA TGCGCCAGCAGAAGGGGACTAGCGGGAGTGTATGAGCAGTTCTTC.

This chain connects TRBV7-2 to TRBJ1-4; D perhaps matches TRBD1 (5 bases). With 5 bases removed from V and 3 bases from J, the gap between germline ends came to 13 bases. Germline lookup yields CDR1 SGHTA and CDR2 FQGNSA. This CDR3 has 15 amino acids. CDR3 coding DNA: TGTGCCAGCAGCATACCGGGACGCCCTAATGAAAAACTGTTTTTT. This translates into CASSIPGRPNEKLFF.

Note on this clone: This CDR3 is also generated by other DNA sequences in the sample. The chain recombines TRBV20-1 with TRBJ2-7, with D uncertain. This CDR3 has 11 residues. Deletions cut 1 base from V and 3 bases from J, with 4 bases between. CDR1 DFQATT and CDR2 SNEGSKA come from the germline V gene (reference sequence). CDR3 sequence: CSARGRYEQYF. The CDR3 nucleotides are TGCAGTGCTAGAGGGCGCTACGAGCAGTACTTC.

The CDR3 sequence: CASSPRQGTGYTF. Written as DNA, the CDR3 is TGTGCCAGCAGCCCCAGACAGGGGACCGGCTACACCTTC. The rearrangement links TRBV6-5 to TRBJ1-2; the match to TRBD1 covers 8 bases. After removal of 6 bases from V and 8 bases from J, the junction contained 8 bases not matched to a gene. CDR1 is MNHEY, CDR2 SVGAGI, per germline. This CDR3 comprises 13 residues.

This sequence joins TRBV7-9 and TRBJ2-7, with 7 bases aligning to TRBD1. V shed 4 bases and J 3 bases; nucleotides not matched to a gene: 6. Germline-derived CDR1 and CDR2 are SEHNR and FQNEAQ (reference sequence). The CDR3 consists of 14 residues. CDR3 nucleotides: TGTGCCAGCAGCTCGCCTGACAGGGTCTACGAGCAGTACTTC. It codes for CASSSPDRVYEQYF.

Only one count was recorded for this clone. V is TRBV4-1 and J is TRBJ2-1; D is ambiguous. The length of the CDR3 is 16 residues. Germline loops: CDR1 MGHRA, CDR2 YSYEKL. V gave up 1 base and J gave up 0 bases, with 10 bases separating them. In DNA form, the CDR3 reads TGCGCCAGCAGCCAAGCCATACGGAGCTCCTACAATGAGCAGTTCTTC. Its protein product is CASSQAIRSSYNEQFF.

The rearrangement uses TRBV27 and TRBJ2-7; 12 positions agree with TRBD2. Germline V gene data show CDR1 as MNHEY and CDR2 as SMNVEV (reference sequence). V gave up 4 bases and J gave up 3 bases; unmatched junction bases: 7. This CDR3 spans 16 amino acids. As DNA, the CDR3 is TGTGCCAGCAGTTCAGGACTAGCGGGATCTGGCTACGAGCAGTACTTC. The encoded protein is CASSSGLAGSGYEQYF.

This chain joins TRBV14 and TRBJ2-6; 7 nucleotides align to TRBD1. This CDR3 is built from 18 residues. Germline lookup yields CDR1 SGHDN and CDR2 FVKESK. The V and J ends lost 4 bases and 0 bases, in that order; junction bases with no gene match: 9. The CDR3 nucleotides read TGTGCCAGCAGCCCAGGAGCAGGGGGAGTCTCTGGGGCCAACGTCCTGACTTTC. Translation: CASSPGAGGVSGANVLTF.

The chain uses TRBV7-9 and TRBJ2-5; 12 bases map to TRBD1. The CDR3 runs to 16 residues. Germline V gene lookup returns CDR1 SEHNR and CDR2 FQNEAQ (reference sequence). The V gene end was trimmed by 4 bases and the J gene end by 5 bases; junction bases not matched to a gene: 8. CDR3 in DNA: TGTGCCAGCAGCTCCACGGGACAGGGGGCTTGGGAGACCCAGTACTTC. It specifies CASSSTGQGAWETQYF.

The chain employs TRBV7-3 and TRBJ2-5; possible D gene TRBD1, 5 bases. Germline CDR1 reads SGHTA; CDR2 reads FQGTGA. CDR3 size: 13 residues. With 6 bases removed from V and 5 bases from J, the gap between germline ends came to 13 bases. CDR3 DNA: TGTGCCAGCAGGGCCAGGGTCGGGGAGACCCAGTACTTC. Protein sequence: CASRARVGETQYF. Filled out from reference TRBV7-3 and TRBJ2-5, the complete variable domain reads GAGVSQTPSNKVTEKGKYVELRCDPISGHTALYWYRQSLGQGPEFLIYFQGTGAADDSGLPNDRFFAVRPEGSVSTLKIQRTERGDSAVYLCASRARVGETQYFGPGTRLLVL.

This clone is a singleton in its sample. The V gene is TRBV5-1, the J gene TRBJ2-1; 8 bases are a match to TRBD2. V dropped 2 bases and J dropped 5; count of bases not matched to a gene: 6. Germline V gene lookup returns CDR1 SGHRS and CDR2 YFSETQ. The CDR3 is made up of 15 amino acids. The CDR3 is CASSFSGSGHNEQFF. The CDR3 DNA reads as TGCGCCAGCAGCTTCAGCGGGAGCGGTCACAATGAGCAGTTCTTC.

V gene TRBV5-4 combines with J gene TRBJ2-2; D may be TRBD2 (6 bases). The CDR3 has 16 amino acids. Germline V gene lookup returns CDR1 SGHNT and CDR2 YYREEE (reference sequence). V was shortened by 4 bases and J by 0 bases, with 13 bases between the two germline ends. In DNA form, the CDR3 reads TGTGCCAGCAGCCCGCGCGGCGGGGCGAACACCGGGGAGCTGTTTTTT. Its protein is CASSPRGGANTGELFF.

V usage is TRBV28 and J usage is TRBJ2-2, with 10 bases aligning to TRBD2. Trimming took 6 bases from V and 2 from J; bases not matched to a gene: 6. The CDR3 is 16 residues long. Germline assignment: CDR1 MDHEN and CDR2 SYDVKM. The CDR3 coding sequence is TGTGCCAGCAGCCGGACTAGCGGCCTAAACACCGGGGAGCTGTTTTTT. It encodes CASSRTSGLNTGELFF.

The chain combines TRBV29-1 with TRBJ2-7, with a tentative D call TRBD2 (5 bases). This CDR3 is built from 12 residues. Germline lookup yields CDR1 SQVTM and CDR2 ANQGSEA. The germline V and J ends were trimmed by 4 bases and 3 bases, with 10 bases remaining between them. The CDR3 reads CSVGSGNYEQYF. DNA for the CDR3: TGCAGCGTTGGATCCGGGAACTACGAGCAGTACTTC.

The chain has TRBV5-4 and TRBJ2-2, with a tentative D call TRBD1 (7 bases). V lost 3 bases to trimming and J lost 5 bases, with 17 bases between them. The germline V gene encodes CDR1 SGHNT and CDR2 YYREEE (reference sequence). The CDR3 spans 16 residues. The CDR3 DNA reads TGTGCCAGCAGCTCTTATGGAGGGGGCGCGACCGGGGAGCTGTTTTTT. This encodes CASSSYGGGATGELFF.

The chain links TRBV1 to TRBJ1-2. TRBV1 is marked as a pseudogene. The CDR3 totals 15 residues. CDR3: CTSTSKSLQHYGYTF. DNA for the CDR3: TGCACCAGCACGTCCAAGTCCCTTCAGCACTATGGCTACACCTTC.

The V and J genes are TRBV9 and TRBJ2-2; TRBD2 is a possible D gene (6 bases). This CDR3 is built from 16 residues. V gave up 0 bases and J gave up 3 bases, with 12 bases separating them. The germline gives CDR1 SGDLS, CDR2 YYNGEE. CDR3 sequence (DNA): TGTGCCAGCAGCGTAGCAAGCGGGCGAGACACCGGGGAGCTGTTTTTT. Translating gives CASSVASGRDTGELFF.